The text below deals with one T cell receptor beta chain. No antigen is known for it. The CDR3 loop spans 15 amino acids. CDR1 and CDR2 from the germline V gene are LGHNA and YNFKEQ. Trimming left V 0 bases short and J 5 bases short, with 13 bases between. The entry originates in a study of long-term antiretroviral therapy in people with HIV. Background on the study: A decade or so separates the oldest specimens from the later 2015 immediate-ART recommendation. Study-wide points: ART was followed by higher diversity that remained below transplant donor controls. Repertoire composition at all time points was dominated by clones that had expanded before ART.

Cryopreserved PBMC samples of about 1-11 million cells were used for DNA extraction. Survey level was the resolution at which the v3.0 immunoSEQ assay ran. Profiled with immunoSEQ multiplex PCR; TCRdb holds only in-frame clones, not every one. The table records fewer than 40,000 clones, approximately 95% of them present only once. The clonotype was recovered from a woman aged 50 to 60 with HIV. The source was unsorted PBMCs, collected around 5.3 years after starting antiretroviral therapy. The V call is TRBV4-2, the J call TRBJ1-2; D uncertain. The CDR3 nucleotides are TGTGCCAGCAGCCAAGAGGGTGAGGTTTCATATGGCTACACCTTC. It translates to CASSQEGEVSYGYTF.